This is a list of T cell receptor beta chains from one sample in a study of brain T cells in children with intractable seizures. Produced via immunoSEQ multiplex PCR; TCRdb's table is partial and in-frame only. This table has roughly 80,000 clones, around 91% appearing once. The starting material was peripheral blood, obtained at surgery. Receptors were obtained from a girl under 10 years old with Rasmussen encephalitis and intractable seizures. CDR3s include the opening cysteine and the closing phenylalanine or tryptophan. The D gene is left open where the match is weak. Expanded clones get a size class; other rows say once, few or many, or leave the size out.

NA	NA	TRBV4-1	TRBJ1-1	TGCGCCAGCAGCCAAGAACAGGGGAACACTGAAGCTTTCTTT	CASSQEQGNTEAFF
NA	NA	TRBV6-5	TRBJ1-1	TGTGCCAGTTACAGGGTCCCGAACACTGAAGCTTTCTTT	CASYRVPNTEAFF
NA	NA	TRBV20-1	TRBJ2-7	TGCAGTGCTAGTACGGGTGACGGGTTTGGAAGGCAGTACTTC	CSASTGDGFGRQYF
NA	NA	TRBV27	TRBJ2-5	TGTGCCAGCAGACAGGGGGGGAGGCAGACCCAGTACTTC	CASRQGGRQTQYF
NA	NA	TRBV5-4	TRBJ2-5	TGTGCCAGCAGCTCCCCGGACCGATCCCCGGTGGAGACCCAGTACTTC	CASSSPDRSPVETQYF
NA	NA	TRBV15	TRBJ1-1	TGTGCCACCAGTCTCGACATGAACACTGAAGCTTTCTTT	CATSLDMNTEAFF
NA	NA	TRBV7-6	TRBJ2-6	TGTGCCAGCAGCTCGAAGGTCGGGGGCATTGGGGCCAACGTCCTGACTTTC	CASSSKVGGIGANVLTF
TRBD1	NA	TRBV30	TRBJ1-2	TGTGCCTGGAGTAGGGGGCCGTTGTATGGCTACACCTTC	CAWSRGPLYGYTF
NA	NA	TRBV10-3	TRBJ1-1	TGTGCCATCAGTGACCGAGGGGGACTTGAAGCTTTCTTT	CAISDRGGLEAFF
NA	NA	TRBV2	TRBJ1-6	TGTGCCAGCGCGAGGCGGGTCCATCAGATGGGGCCCTATAATTCACCCCTCCACTTT	CASARRVHQMGPYNSPLHF
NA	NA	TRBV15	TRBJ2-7	TGTGCCACCAGCAGGGACAGCTCCTACGAGCAGTACTTC	CATSRDSSYEQYF
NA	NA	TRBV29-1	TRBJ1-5	TGCAGCGTCTTAACGGAGAGTGATCAGCCCCAGCATTTT	CSVLTESDQPQHF
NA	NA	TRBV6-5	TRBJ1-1	TGTGCCAGCAGTTCGAAGGGCGGGGTCACTGAAGCTTTCTTT	CASSSKGGVTEAFF
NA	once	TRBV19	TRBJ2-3	TGTGCCAGTAGTTTAGGGGGCACAGATACGCAGTATTTT	CASSLGGTDTQYF
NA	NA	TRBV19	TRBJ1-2	TGTGCCAGTAGTATAGATGGGGAAGGATACGGCTACACCTTC	CASSIDGEGYGYTF
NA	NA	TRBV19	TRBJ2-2	TGTGCCAGTAGTATAGACAGGGGCGCCGGGGAGCTGTTTTTT	CASSIDRGAGELFF
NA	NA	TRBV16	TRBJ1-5	TGTGCCAGCATCAAAAGGGCAGGCTATAGCAATCAGCCCCAGCATTTT	CASIKRAGYSNQPQHF
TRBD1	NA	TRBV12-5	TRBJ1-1	TGTGCTAGTGGCCCTGACAGGGACCGGAGCACTGAAGCTTTCTTT	CASGPDRDRSTEAFF
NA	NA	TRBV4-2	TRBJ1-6	TGTGCCAGCAGCCAAGAGGGGTCCCCCACAAGGTCACCCCTCCACTTT	CASSQEGSPTRSPLHF
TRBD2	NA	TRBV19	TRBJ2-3	TGTGCCAGTAGTACTAGCGGGACTAGCACAGATACGCAGTATTTT	CASSTSGTSTDTQYF
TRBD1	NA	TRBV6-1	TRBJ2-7	TGTGCCAGCAGTGAAAAGGCGACAGGGGGTCTCCCCTTCTACGAGCAGTACTTC	CASSEKATGGLPFYEQYF
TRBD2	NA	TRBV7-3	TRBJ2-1	TGTGCCAGCAGCTTGCGGGGGGGCTTCTTGGATGAGCAGTTCTTC	CASSLRGGFLDEQFF
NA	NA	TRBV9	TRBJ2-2	TGTGCCAGCAGCTTTCGAACCGGGGAGCTGTTTTTT	CASSFRTGELFF
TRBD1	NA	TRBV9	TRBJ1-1	TGTGCCAGCAGCCCCGACGGACAGGCGACGTTAAAGAACACTGAAGCTTTCTTT	CASSPDGQATLKNTEAFF
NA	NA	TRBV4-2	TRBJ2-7	TGTGCCAGCAGCCAAGATATGGCAGGCGCTTACGCGGAGCAGTACTTC	CASSQDMAGAYAEQYF
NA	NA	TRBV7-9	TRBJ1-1	TGTGCCAGCAGCCGGGGGAGGGACTCTGAAGCTTTCTTT	CASSRGRDSEAFF
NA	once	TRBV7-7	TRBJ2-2	TGTGCTAGCAGCTCCACAGGGTACCCCGGGGAGCTGTTTTTT	CASSSTGYPGELFF
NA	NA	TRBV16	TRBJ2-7	TGTGCCAGCAGCCAATCAGCGGCACTCAGAACCTACGAGCAGTACTTC	CASSQSAALRTYEQYF
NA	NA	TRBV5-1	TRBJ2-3	TGCGCCAGCAGAAATGTAGACAGTGCGCAGTATTTT	CASRNVDSAQYF
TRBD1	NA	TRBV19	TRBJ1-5	TGTGCCAGTAGTACTCCGGGACAGCCAAACAATCAGCCCCAGCATTTT	CASSTPGQPNNQPQHF
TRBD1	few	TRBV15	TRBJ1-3	TGTGCCACCAGCAGAGATACGACAGGGGGAAACACCATATATTTT	CATSRDTTGGNTIYF
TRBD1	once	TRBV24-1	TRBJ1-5	TGTGCCACCAGCCTCAGGGGGCGATGGATGGGCAATCAGCCCCAGCATTTT	CATSLRGRWMGNQPQHF
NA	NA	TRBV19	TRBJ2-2	TGTGCCAGTAGTATAGAGACAGGCCCCGGGGAGCTGTTTTTT	CASSIETGPGELFF